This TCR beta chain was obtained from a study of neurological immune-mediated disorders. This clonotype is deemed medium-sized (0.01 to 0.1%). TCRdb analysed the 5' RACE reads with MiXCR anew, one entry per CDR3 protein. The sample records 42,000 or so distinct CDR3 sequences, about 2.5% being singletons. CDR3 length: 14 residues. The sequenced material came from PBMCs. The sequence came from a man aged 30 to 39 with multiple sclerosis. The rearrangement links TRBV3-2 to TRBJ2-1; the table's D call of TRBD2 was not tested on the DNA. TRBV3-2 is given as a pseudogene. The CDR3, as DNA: TGTGCCAGCAGCCCTGGGGGTTTAGCGGGGGTACAGTTCTTC. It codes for CASSPGGLAGVQFF.